A single TCR beta chain is shown here with its context. V was cut by 1 base and J by 7 bases, with 10 bases left in between. Germline values: CDR1 LGHNA, CDR2 YSLEER. The CDR3 spans 13 residues. This sample stems from a study of blood T cell repertoires in COVID-19. Study context: Researchers got acute and convalescent COVID-19 samples from the United States, Italy and Spain. The cDNA or gDNA used as material had been derived from T cells, B-cell-depleted T cells, or PBMCs.

Only in-frame clones appear in the TCRdb table, and some are missing; sequencing was by immunoSEQ multiplex PCR. The sample consists of 200,000 to 250,000 clones, just under 90% of them appearing once. The sample was peripheral blood. The chain combines TRBV4-3 with TRBJ1-2, with D uncertain. The sequence derives from a young man with COVID-19, enrolled during active disease. The CDR3 loop reads CASSQADEVGYTF. In nucleotides, the CDR3 is TGCGCCAGCAGCCAAGCCGATGAGGTTGGCTACACCTTC.